This T cell receptor (beta chain) was observed in a study of blood T cells in healthy people across ages. With a J-beta primer mix and a sample-barcoded 5' primer, a second PCR ran 7 to 11 cycles. Each cDNA was tagged by a template-switch adaptor containing 12 random nucleotides. TCRdb fed the 5' RACE reads into MiXCR, producing one record per CDR3 protein. The sample holds approximately 690,000 distinct CDR3 sequences, about 54% seen once. In its sample, this clonotype was seen many times. The CDR3 length is 14 residues. Germline CDR1 MNHEY, CDR2 SVGAGI. V was pared by 6 bases and J by 0 bases, with 3 bases of the junction left unmatched.

The gene calls are TRBV6-5 and TRBJ2-5, with TRBD1 identical over 8 bases. This clonotype was obtained from a man in his 60s in good health. The sample taken for sequencing was blood. CDR3 sequence reads: CASSRTGYQETQYF. DNA for the CDR3: TGTGCCAGCAGCCGGACAGGGTACCAAGAGACCCAGTACTTC.